These 10 T cell receptor beta chains were sequenced from one sample in a study of blood T cell repertoires in COVID-19 (dated by TCRdb to the early 2020s). The library was made by the immunoSEQ multiplex PCR assay. This immuneACCESS table, as held by TCRdb, lists in-frame sequences with V and J called but not all clones. Of the missing ones, under half trace to an unresolved V gene in checked studies; the others have no known cause. The sample data list over 60,000 clones, and about four fifths of these were observed just once. Clones ranked in the top ten supply 9.7% of the sample. The sequenced material came from peripheral blood. The source of these receptors is a human donor in a cohort sampled during active COVID-19.

A few counts support this clone. The rearrangement uses TRBV7-9 and TRBJ1-5; TRBD1 agrees at 7 bases. Looked up from germline, CDR1 is SEHNR and CDR2 is FQNEAQ (reference sequence). V gave up 5 bases and J gave up 4 bases; unmatched junction bases: 8. The CDR3 has 15 residues. This CDR3 is CASSLDRDWNQPQHF. DNA for the CDR3: TGTGCCAGCAGCCTCGACAGGGATTGGAATCAGCCCCAGCATTTT.

The gene calls are TRBV5-1 and TRBJ2-7, with TRBD2 matching over 14 bases. Germline V gives CDR1 SGHRS, CDR2 YFSETQ. The CDR3 is 16 residues long. V shed 5 bases and J 6 bases; nucleotides not matched to a gene: 10. The CDR3 protein is CASRSGPGLAGVEQYF. The CDR3 nucleotides read TGCGCCAGCAGGTCGGGCCCGGGACTAGCGGGAGTCGAGCAGTACTTC.

The chain has TRBV10-3 and TRBJ2-5; 7 nucleotides align to TRBD2. Germline V gene sequence: CDR1 ENHRY, CDR2 SYGVKD. The CDR3 runs to 14 residues. V shed 5 bases and J 5 bases; nucleotides not matched to a gene: 8. In DNA, the CDR3 is TGTGCCATCAGTCGCGGGAGTTCGGTCGAGACCCAGTACTTC. It specifies CAISRGSSVETQYF.

This CDR3 is CASSHASGTDTQYF. CDR3 nucleotides: TGTGCCAGCAGCCATGCTAGCGGCACAGATACGCAGTATTTT. The genes are TRBV7-6 and TRBJ2-3; tentative D call: TRBD2 (6 bases). This CDR3 contains 14 residues. CDR1 is SGHVS and CDR2 is FNYEAQ in the germline V gene. V lost 5 bases and J lost 1, with 10 bases in between.

This sequence joins TRBV6-1 and TRBJ2-7; D call uncertain. The germline V gene has CDR1 MNHNS and CDR2 SASEGT. This CDR3 contains 13 residues. The V and J ends lost 0 bases and 3 bases respectively, with 6 bases between them. The CDR3 region has the DNA TGTGCCAGCAGTGAAGCCCGCTACTACGAGCAGTACTTC. It is translated as CASSEARYYEQYF.

By sample share, this clone is medium-sized. This sample also contains other DNA sequences that code for the same CDR3. The chain is built from TRBV6-2 or TRBV6-3 and TRBJ2-7; 10 nucleotides align to TRBD2. V lost 4 bases, J lost 2 bases, and 2 bases stayed unmatched. This CDR3 has 14 residues. Germline CDR1 is MNHEY and CDR2 is SVGEGT. CDR3 sequence (DNA): TGTGCCAGCAGTTTCCTAGCGGGGGCCTACGAGCAGTACTTC. Amino acid sequence: CASSFLAGAYEQYF.

This clone was recorded many times. This chain uses TRBV10-1 with TRBJ2-1; TRBD2 matches 10 bases. The length of the CDR3 is 17 residues. Germline V gene sequence: CDR1 WNHNN, CDR2 SYGVQD (reference sequence). The J segment lost 0 bases and the V segment lost 6 bases, leaving 8 bases of the junction unmatched. The CDR3, as DNA: TGCGCCAGCAGCGGGACTAGCGAGAAAAGCTCCTACAATGAGCAGTTCTTC. It translates to CASSGTSEKSSYNEQFF.

This clone was found a few times. This rearrangement joins TRBV11-2 to TRBJ2-7; D gene uncertain. The CDR3 consists of 17 residues. The germline V gene encodes CDR1 SGHAT and CDR2 FQNNGV. V dropped 1 base and J dropped 0 bases, with 16 bases sitting between them. The CDR3 here is CASSLVRRPASSYEQYF. DNA of the CDR3: TGTGCCAGCAGCTTAGTCCGCCGACCCGCTAGCTCCTACGAGCAGTACTTC.

CDR3 coding DNA: TGTGCCACCAGTGACCCCGCCAGCGGGGGGGTTGGAGAGACCCAGTACTTC. This gives the protein CATSDPASGGVGETQYF. This chain joins TRBV24-1 and TRBJ2-5; 10 nucleotides match TRBD2. CDR1 KGHDR and CDR2 SFDVKD come from the germline V gene. Trimming at V came to 4 bases and at J to 4 bases, leaving 11 bases not matched to a gene. This CDR3 has 17 residues.

V and J are TRBV3-1 (or the pseudogene TRBV3-2) and TRBJ1-1; TRBD1 aligns across 11 bases. Losses at the gene ends were 8 bases for V and 4 bases for J; bases not matched to a gene: 6. Germline V gene lookup returns CDR1 LGHDT and CDR2 YNNKEL (reference sequence). The CDR3 loop spans 14 amino acids. The CDR3 spells CASQDRGRSTEAFF. In DNA form, the CDR3 reads TGTGCCAGCCAGGACAGGGGGCGGAGCACTGAAGCTTTCTTT.